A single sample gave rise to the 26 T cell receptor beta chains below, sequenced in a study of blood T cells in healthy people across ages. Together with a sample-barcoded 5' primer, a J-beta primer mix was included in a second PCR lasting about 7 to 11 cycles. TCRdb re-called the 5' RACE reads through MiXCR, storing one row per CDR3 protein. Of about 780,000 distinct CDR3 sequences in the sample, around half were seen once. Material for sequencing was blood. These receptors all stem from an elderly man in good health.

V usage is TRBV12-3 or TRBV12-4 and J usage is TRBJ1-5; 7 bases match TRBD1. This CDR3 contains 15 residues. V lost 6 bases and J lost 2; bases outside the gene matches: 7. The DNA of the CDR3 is TGTGCCAGCAGGGGAACAGGGGAGGGCAATCAGCCCCAGCATTTT. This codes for CASRGTGEGNQPQHF.

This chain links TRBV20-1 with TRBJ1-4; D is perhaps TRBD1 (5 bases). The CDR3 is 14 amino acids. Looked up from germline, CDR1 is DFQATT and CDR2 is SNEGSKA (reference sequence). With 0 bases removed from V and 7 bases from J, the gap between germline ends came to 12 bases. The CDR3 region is CSARDDSTVEKLFF. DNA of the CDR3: TGCAGTGCTAGAGATGACAGCACCGTTGAAAAACTGTTTTTT.

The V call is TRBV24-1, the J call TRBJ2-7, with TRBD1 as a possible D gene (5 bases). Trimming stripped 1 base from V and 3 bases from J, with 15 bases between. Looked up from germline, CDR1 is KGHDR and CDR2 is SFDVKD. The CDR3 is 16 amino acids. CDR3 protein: CATSDLVWGSFYEQYF. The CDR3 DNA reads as TGTGCCACCAGTGATTTAGTGTGGGGCAGCTTCTACGAGCAGTACTTC.

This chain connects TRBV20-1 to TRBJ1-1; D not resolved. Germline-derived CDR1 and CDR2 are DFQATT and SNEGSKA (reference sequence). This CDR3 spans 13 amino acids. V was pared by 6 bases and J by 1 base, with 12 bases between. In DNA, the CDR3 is TGCAGTGCCAGATTAGACACGAACACTGAAGCTTTCTTT. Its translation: CSARLDTNTEAFF.

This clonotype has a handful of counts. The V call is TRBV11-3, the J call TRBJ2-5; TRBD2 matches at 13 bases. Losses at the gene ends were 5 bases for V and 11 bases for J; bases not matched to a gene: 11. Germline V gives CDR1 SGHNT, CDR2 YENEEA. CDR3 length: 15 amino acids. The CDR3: CASSKGLAGNSEQYF. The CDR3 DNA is TGTGCCAGCAGCAAGGGACTAGCGGGAAACTCTGAGCAGTACTTC.

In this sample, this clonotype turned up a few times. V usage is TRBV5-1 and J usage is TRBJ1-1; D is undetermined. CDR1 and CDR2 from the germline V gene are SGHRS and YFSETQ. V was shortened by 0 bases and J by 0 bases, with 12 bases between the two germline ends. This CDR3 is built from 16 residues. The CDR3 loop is CASSLGNSRMNTEAFF. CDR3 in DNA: TGCGCCAGCAGCTTGGGAAACTCTAGAATGAACACTGAAGCTTTCTTT.

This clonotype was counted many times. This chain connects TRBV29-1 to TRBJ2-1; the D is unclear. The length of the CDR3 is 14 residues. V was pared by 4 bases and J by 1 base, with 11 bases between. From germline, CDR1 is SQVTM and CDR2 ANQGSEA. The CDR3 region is CSVVGVFSYNEQFF. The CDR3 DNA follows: TGCAGCGTTGTAGGTGTGTTTTCCTACAATGAGCAGTTCTTC.

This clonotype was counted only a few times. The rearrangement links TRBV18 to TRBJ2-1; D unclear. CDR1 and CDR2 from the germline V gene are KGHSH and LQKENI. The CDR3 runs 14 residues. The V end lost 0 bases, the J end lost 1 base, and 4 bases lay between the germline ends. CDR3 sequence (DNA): TGTGCCAGCTCACCACCTAATTCCTACAATGAGCAGTTCTTC. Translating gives CASSPPNSYNEQFF.

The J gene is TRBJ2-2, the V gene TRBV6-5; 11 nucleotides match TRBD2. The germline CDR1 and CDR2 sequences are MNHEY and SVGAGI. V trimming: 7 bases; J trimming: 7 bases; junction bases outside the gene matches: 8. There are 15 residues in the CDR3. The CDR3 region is CASNLAGGPSGELFF. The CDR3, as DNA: TGTGCCAGCAACTTAGCGGGAGGGCCCAGCGGGGAGCTGTTTTTT.

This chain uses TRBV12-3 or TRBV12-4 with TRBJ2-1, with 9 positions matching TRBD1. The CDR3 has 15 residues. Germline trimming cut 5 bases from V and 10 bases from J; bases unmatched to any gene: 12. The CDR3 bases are TGTGCCAGCAGTCAACCACAGGGGGCGCCGGGAGAGCAGTTCTTC. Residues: CASSQPQGAPGEQFF.

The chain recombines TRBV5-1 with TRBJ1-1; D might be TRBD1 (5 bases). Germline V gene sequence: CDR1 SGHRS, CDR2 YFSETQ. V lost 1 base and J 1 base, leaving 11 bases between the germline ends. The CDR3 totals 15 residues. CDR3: CASSLSGGGNTEAFF. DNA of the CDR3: TGCGCCAGCAGCTTGTCGGGTGGGGGGAACACTGAAGCTTTCTTT.

CDR3 DNA sequence: TGTGCCAGCAGCCAAGATAAGGGCCCGGCGGGGAACAATGAGCAGTTCTTC. Its translation is CASSQDKGPAGNNEQFF. The chain is built from TRBV3-1 and TRBJ2-1; TRBD2 is a possible D gene (6 bases). The CDR3 runs 17 residues. The V end lost 0 bases, the J end lost 5 bases, and 17 bases lay between the germline ends. Germline-derived CDR1 and CDR2 are LGHDT and YNNKEL (reference sequence).

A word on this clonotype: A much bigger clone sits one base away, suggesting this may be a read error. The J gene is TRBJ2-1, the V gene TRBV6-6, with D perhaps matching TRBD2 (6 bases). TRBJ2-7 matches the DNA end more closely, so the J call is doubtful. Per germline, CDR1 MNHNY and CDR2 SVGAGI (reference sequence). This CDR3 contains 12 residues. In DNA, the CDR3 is TGTGCCAGCCGAGGAGGGAACAATGAGCAGTACTTC. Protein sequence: CASRGGNNEQYF.

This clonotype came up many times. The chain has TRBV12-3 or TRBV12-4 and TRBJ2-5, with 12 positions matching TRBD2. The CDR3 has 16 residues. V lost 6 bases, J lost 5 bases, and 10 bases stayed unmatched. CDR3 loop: CASSLALAGGRETQYF. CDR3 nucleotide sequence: TGTGCCAGCAGCCTAGCTCTAGCGGGAGGGCGCGAGACCCAGTACTTC.

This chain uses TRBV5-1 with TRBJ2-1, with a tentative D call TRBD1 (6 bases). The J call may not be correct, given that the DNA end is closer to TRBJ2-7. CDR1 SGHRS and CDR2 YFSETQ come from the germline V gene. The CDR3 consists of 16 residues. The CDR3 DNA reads TGCGCCAGCAGCCAATTTACAGGGAGCTCCTACAATGAGCAGTACTTC. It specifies CASSQFTGSSYNEQYF.

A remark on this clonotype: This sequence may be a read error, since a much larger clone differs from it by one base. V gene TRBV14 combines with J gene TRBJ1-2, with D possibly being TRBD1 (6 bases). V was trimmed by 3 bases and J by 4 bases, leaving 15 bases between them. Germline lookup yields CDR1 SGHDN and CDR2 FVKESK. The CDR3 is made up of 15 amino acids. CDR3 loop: CASSQMPGQGYGYTF. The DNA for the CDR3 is TGTGCCAGCAGCCAGATGCCGGGACAAGGCTATGGCTACACCTTC.

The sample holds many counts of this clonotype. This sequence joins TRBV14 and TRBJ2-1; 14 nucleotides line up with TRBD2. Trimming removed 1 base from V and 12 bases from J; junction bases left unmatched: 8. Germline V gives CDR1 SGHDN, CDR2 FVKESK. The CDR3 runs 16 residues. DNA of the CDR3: TGTGCCAGCAGCCAAGTTCGACTAGCGGGAGGGCGCGTGCAGTTCTTC. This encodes CASSQVRLAGGRVQFF.

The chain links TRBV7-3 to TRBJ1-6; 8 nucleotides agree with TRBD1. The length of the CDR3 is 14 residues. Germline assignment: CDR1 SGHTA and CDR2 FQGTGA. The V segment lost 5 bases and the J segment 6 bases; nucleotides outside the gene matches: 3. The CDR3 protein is CASSHDRGNSPLHF. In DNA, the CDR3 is TGTGCCAGCAGCCACGACAGGGGTAATTCACCCCTCCACTTT.

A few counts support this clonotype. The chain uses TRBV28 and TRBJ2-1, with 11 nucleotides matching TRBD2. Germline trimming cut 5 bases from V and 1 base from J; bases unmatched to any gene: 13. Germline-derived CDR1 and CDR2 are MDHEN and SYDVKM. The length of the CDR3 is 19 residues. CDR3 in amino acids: CASSPLPGTSGTSYNEQFF. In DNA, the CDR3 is TGTGCCAGCAGTCCCCTCCCCGGGACTAGCGGAACTTCCTACAATGAGCAGTTCTTC. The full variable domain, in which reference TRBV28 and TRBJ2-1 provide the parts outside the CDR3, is DVKVTQSSRYLVKRTGEKVFLECVQDMDHENMFWYRQDPGLGLRLIYFSYDVKMKEKGDIPEGYSVSREKKERFSLILESASTNQTSMYLCASSPLPGTSGTSYNEQFFGPGTRLTVL.

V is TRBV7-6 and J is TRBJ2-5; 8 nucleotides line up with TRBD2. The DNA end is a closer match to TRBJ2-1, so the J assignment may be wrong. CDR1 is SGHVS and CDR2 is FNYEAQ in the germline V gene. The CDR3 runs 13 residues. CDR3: CASSFREGETQFF. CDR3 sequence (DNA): TGTGCCAGCAGCTTTCGGGAGGGGGAGACCCAGTTCTTC.

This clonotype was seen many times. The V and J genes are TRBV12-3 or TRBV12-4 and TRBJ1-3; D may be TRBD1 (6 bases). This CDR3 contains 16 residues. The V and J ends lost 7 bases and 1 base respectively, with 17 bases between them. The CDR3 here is CASNKQGMSSGNTIYF. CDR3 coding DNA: TGTGCCAGCAATAAACAGGGCATGTCATCTGGAAACACCATATATTTT.

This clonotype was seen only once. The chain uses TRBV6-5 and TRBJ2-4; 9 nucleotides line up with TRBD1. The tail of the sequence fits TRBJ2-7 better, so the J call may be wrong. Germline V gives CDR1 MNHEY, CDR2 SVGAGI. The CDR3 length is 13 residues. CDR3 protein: CASSYGTGIEQYF. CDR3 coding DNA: TGTGCCAGCAGTTACGGGACAGGGATCGAGCAGTACTTC.

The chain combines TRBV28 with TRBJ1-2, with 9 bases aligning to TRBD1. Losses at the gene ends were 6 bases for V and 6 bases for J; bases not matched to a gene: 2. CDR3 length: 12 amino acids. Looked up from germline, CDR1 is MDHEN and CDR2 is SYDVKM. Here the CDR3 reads CASRQGAHGYTF. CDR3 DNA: TGTGCCAGCAGACAGGGGGCTCATGGCTACACCTTC.

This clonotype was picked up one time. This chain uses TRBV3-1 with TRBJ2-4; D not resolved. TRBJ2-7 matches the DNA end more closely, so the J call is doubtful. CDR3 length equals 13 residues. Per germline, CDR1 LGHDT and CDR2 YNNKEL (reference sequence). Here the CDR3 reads CASSQDLIYEQYF. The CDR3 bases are TGTGCCAGCAGCCAAGATCTAATATACGAGCAGTACTTC.

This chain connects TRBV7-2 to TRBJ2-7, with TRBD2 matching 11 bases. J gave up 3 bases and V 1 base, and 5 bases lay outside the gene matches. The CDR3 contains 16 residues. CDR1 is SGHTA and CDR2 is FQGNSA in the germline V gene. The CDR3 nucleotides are TGTGCCAGCAGCTTAGGGCTAGCGGGAGGCAACTACGAGCAGTACTTC. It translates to CASSLGLAGGNYEQYF.

CDR3 loop: CASSLDRVREQYF. The CDR3 DNA reads as TGTGCCAGCAGCTTAGACAGGGTGAGGGAGCAGTACTTC. V and J are TRBV7-2 and TRBJ2-5; perhaps TRBD1 as D (6 bases). Germline CDR1 is SGHTA and CDR2 is FQGNSA. The V and J ends lost 1 base and 11 bases respectively, with 14 bases between them. CDR3 length: 13 residues.